This passage covers 21 T cell receptor beta chains from one sample sequenced in a study of cytomegalovirus exposure and HLA in healthy donors. The primer mix had 60 Vbeta and 13 Jbeta primers. Clones were read by immunoSEQ multiplex PCR, and TCRdb kept only the in-frame ones, dropping some. The table has about 200,000 clones, around 81% seen once. The sequencing sample was made of PBMCs. The receptors stem from a man aged 30 to 45 in good health and CMV-seronegative.

V is TRBV10-1 and J is TRBJ2-3; D is perhaps TRBD1 (6 bases). Looked up from germline, CDR1 is WNHNN and CDR2 is SYGVQD (reference sequence). The CDR3 contains 14 residues. V lost 5 bases and J lost 5, with 14 bases in between. CDR3 sequence reads: CASSPTGLRDTQYF. The CDR3 coding sequence is TGCGCCAGCAGTCCCACAGGGTTGAGAGATACGCAGTATTTT.

The chain is built from TRBV2 and TRBJ2-7; D may be TRBD2 (6 bases). The CDR3 runs to 17 residues. The germline gives CDR1 SNHLY, CDR2 FYNNEI. V was pared by 4 bases and J by 2 bases, with 21 bases between. The CDR3 spells CASSALPLGEAPYEQYF. The DNA for the CDR3 is TGTGCCAGCAGTGCCCTTCCCCTCGGGGAGGCCCCCTACGAGCAGTACTTC. Filled out from reference TRBV2 and TRBJ2-7, the complete variable domain reads EPEVTQTPSHQVTQMGQEVILRCVPISNHLYFYWYRQILGQKVEFLVSFYNNEISEKSEIFDDQFSVERPDGSNFTLKIRSTKLEDSAMYFCASSALPLGEAPYEQYFGPGTRLTVT.

A few counts support this clone. V gene TRBV28 combines with J gene TRBJ2-5; tentatively, D is TRBD2 (6 bases). V was cut by 5 bases and J by 9 bases, with 25 bases left in between. The germline CDR1 and CDR2 sequences are MDHEN and SYDVKM. There are 16 residues in the CDR3. Written as DNA, the CDR3 is TGTGCCAGCAGTGGCCTCAACCGGGACTCCAGGTCGGCCCAGTACTTC. This translates into CASSGLNRDSRSAQYF.

V and J are TRBV4-1 and TRBJ2-1; D remains unclear. Germline loops: CDR1 MGHRA, CDR2 YSYEKL. The CDR3 totals 15 residues. Trimming took off 4 bases at V and 2 bases at J, with 12 bases between the two ends. The CDR3 spells CASSPVGQPYNEQFF. The CDR3 DNA follows: TGCGCCAGCAGCCCTGTTGGGCAGCCCTACAATGAGCAGTTCTTC.

The rearrangement uses TRBV13 and TRBJ1-2, with TRBD1 identical over 7 bases. After removal of 5 bases from V and 2 bases from J, the junction contained 8 bases not matched to a gene. CDR1 and CDR2 from the germline V gene are PRHDT and FYEKMQ (reference sequence). The CDR3 has 15 amino acids. Here the CDR3 reads CASSHNRGANYGYTF. DNA of the CDR3: TGTGCCAGCAGCCACAACAGGGGTGCCAACTATGGCTACACCTTC.

This chain connects TRBV6-1 to TRBJ2-5, with D tentatively TRBD2 (6 bases). CDR3 length equals 15 residues. Germline CDR1 MNHNS, CDR2 SASEGT. V was clipped by 3 bases and J by 2 bases, with 13 bases between them. The CDR3 here is CASSEQRAPQETQYF. In DNA form, the CDR3 reads TGTGCCAGCAGTGAGCAGCGGGCCCCACAAGAGACCCAGTACTTC.

This chain uses TRBV28 with TRBJ2-3, with 7 bases fitting TRBD2. The V gene's germline CDR1 is MDHEN and CDR2 SYDVKM. V shed 10 bases, J shed 4 bases, and the junction held 5 bases outside the gene matches. The CDR3 length is 12 residues. In DNA form, the CDR3 reads TGTGCCACGGCGGGAGTAGCAGATACGCAGTATTTT. This codes for CATAGVADTQYF.

The V and J genes are TRBV21-1 and TRBJ2-7; the tabulated D call, TRBD1, remains unverified against the DNA. TRBV21-1 counts as a pseudogene. This CDR3 comprises 12 residues. The CDR3 coding sequence is TGTGCCAGCAGCAAACCAGGGGCCGAGCAGTACTTC. It yields the protein CASSKPGAEQYF.

This clone was seen a few times. The gene calls are TRBV4-1 and TRBJ2-1; TRBD2 matches at 9 bases. The CDR3 runs 20 residues. Germline CDR1 MGHRA, CDR2 YSYEKL. V gave up 1 base and J gave up 4 bases; unmatched junction bases: 17. This CDR3 reads CASSQVGLAGKKTGYNEQFF. The CDR3 DNA is TGCGCCAGCAGCCAAGTAGGGCTAGCGGGAAAGAAGACCGGGTACAATGAGCAGTTCTTC.

This chain links TRBV18 with TRBJ2-2; 8 bases agree with TRBD2. Germline loops: CDR1 KGHSH, CDR2 LQKENI. The junction had 3 bases not matched to a gene; V was cut back by 3 bases and J by 3 bases. The CDR3 covers 15 residues. The CDR3 coding sequence is TGTGCCAGCTCACCCCTAGCGGGTGACACCGGGGAGCTGTTTTTT. It specifies CASSPLAGDTGELFF.

This clone was seen more than once but under ten times. The chain recombines TRBV10-1 with TRBJ2-3, with D maybe TRBD2 (6 bases). Deletions cut 5 bases from V and 6 bases from J, with 15 bases between. This CDR3 has 14 residues. The germline V gene encodes CDR1 WNHNN and CDR2 SYGVQD (reference sequence). This chain's CDR3 is CASSRGSDLDTQYF. The DNA for the CDR3 is TGCGCCAGCAGTCGGGGGTCGGATTTGGATACGCAGTATTTT.

This sequence joins TRBV5-1 and TRBJ2-5; tentative D call: TRBD2 (5 bases). The CDR3 extends over 13 amino acids. V was pared by 2 bases and J by 2 bases, with 7 bases between. Germline V gene data show CDR1 as SGHRS and CDR2 as YFSETQ. The CDR3: CASSFRGQETQYF. The CDR3 DNA sequence: TGCGCCAGCAGCTTCCGGGGTCAAGAGACCCAGTACTTC.

The chain couples TRBV5-1 to TRBJ1-3; no firm D call. The ends were cut back, 0 bases at V and 2 bases at J, with 15 bases in the middle. The CDR3 covers 17 residues. Germline V gene lookup returns CDR1 SGHRS and CDR2 YFSETQ. CDR3 coding DNA: TGCGCCAGCAGCTTGGCTGAGCAGGCCTTAGCTGGAAACACCATATATTTT. It yields the protein CASSLAEQALAGNTIYF.

V is TRBV7-9 and J is TRBJ1-2, with a tentative D call TRBD1 (6 bases). The CDR3 contains 14 residues. Germline CDR1 is SEHNR and CDR2 is FQNEAQ (reference sequence). V was cut by 4 bases and J by 6 bases, with 15 bases left in between. This chain's CDR3 is CASSSGVWGNGYTF. The CDR3, as DNA: TGTGCCAGCAGCTCAGGGGTTTGGGGTAATGGCTACACCTTC. Drawing the rest from reference TRBV7-9 and TRBJ1-2, the complete variable domain is DTGVSQNPRHKITKRGQNVTFRCDPISEHNRLYWYRQTLGQGPEFLTYFQNEAQLEKSRLLSDRFSAERPKGSFSTLEIQRTEQGDSAMYLCASSSGVWGNGYTFGSGTRLTVV.

J is TRBJ2-7 and V is TRBV27; D is possibly TRBD1 (6 bases). V lost 5 bases to trimming and J lost 0 bases, with 20 bases between them. The CDR3 has 17 amino acids. Germline V CDR1 and CDR2: MNHEY, SMNVEV (reference sequence). CDR3: CASSPYARLDSSYEQYF. CDR3 nucleotide sequence: TGTGCCAGCAGTCCTTATGCCCGTCTGGACAGCTCCTACGAGCAGTACTTC.

In DNA, the CDR3 is TGTGCCAGCTCACCACAAGCGGGGGACAGCACAGATACGCAGTATTTT. Translated: CASSPQAGDSTDTQYF. The chain carries TRBV18 and TRBJ2-3; 8 bases are shared with TRBD2. The CDR3 has 16 residues. Losses at the gene ends were 1 base for V and 0 bases for J; bases not matched to a gene: 3. From germline, CDR1 is KGHSH and CDR2 LQKENI. The complete variable domain, with remaining parts taken from reference TRBV18 and TRBJ2-3, reads NAGVMQNPRHLVRRRGQEARLRCSPMKGHSHVYWYRQLPEEGLKFMVYLQKENIIDESGMPKERFSAEFPKEGPSILRIQQVVRGDSAAYFCASSPQAGDSTDTQYFGPGTRLTVL.

Only one count was recorded for this clone. The chain uses TRBV6-1 and TRBJ2-7; the match to TRBD2 covers 9 bases. V dropped 8 bases and J dropped 6; count of bases not matched to a gene: 14. The CDR3 consists of 15 residues. CDR1 and CDR2 from the germline V gene are MNHNS and SASEGT. The CDR3 DNA sequence: TGTGCCAGCTCCAGTGCTTTAGCGGGAGTATTCGAGCAGTACTTC. Its translation is CASSSALAGVFEQYF.

This clone came up a few times. This sequence joins TRBV25-1 and TRBJ2-1; 7 bases map to TRBD2. The V gene end was trimmed by 4 bases and the J gene end by 2 bases; junction bases not matched to a gene: 5. This CDR3 is 15 amino acids long. Germline V lookup: CDR1 MGHDK, CDR2 SYGVNS. As DNA, the CDR3 is TGTGCCAGCAGTGTGTACGGGGGGACCTACAATGAGCAGTTCTTC. This sequence encodes CASSVYGGTYNEQFF.

The chain joins TRBV1 to TRBJ2-7; the table's TRBD2 call for D was not verified on the DNA. TRBV1 is recorded as a pseudogene. The CDR3 totals 16 residues. The CDR3 reads CTSSHWTSGLLNEQYF. CDR3 in DNA: TGCACCAGCAGCCACTGGACTAGCGGGTTGTTGAACGAGCAGTACTTC.

The rearrangement uses TRBV9 and TRBJ2-3; 8 bases are shared with TRBD2. The germline V gene encodes CDR1 SGDLS and CDR2 YYNGEE. This CDR3 is 16 amino acids long. The ends lost 4 bases at V and 5 bases at J; junction bases unmatched: 12. CDR3 nucleotide sequence: TGTGCCAGCAGCCCCCGGGGGACTAGTCACCGAGATACGCAGTATTTT. It encodes CASSPRGTSHRDTQYF.

The rearrangement links TRBV4-2 to TRBJ2-1; 9 bases line up with TRBD2. The CDR3 contains 15 residues. Germline assignment: CDR1 LGHNA and CDR2 YNFKEQ. The V gene end was trimmed by 10 bases and the J gene end by 2 bases; junction bases not matched to a gene: 9. CDR3 residues: CATAGGGNTYNEQFF. In DNA form, the CDR3 reads TGTGCCACCGCGGGGGGGGGAAACACCTACAATGAGCAGTTCTTC.